These T cell receptor beta chains were read from a single sample in a study of OX40 agonist ivuxolimab in advanced cancers. Assay used: immunoSEQ multiplex PCR; TCRdb lists only in-frame clones, some missing. The sample has 25,000 to 40,000 clones; around 90% are singletons. The specimen was CD4+ or CD8+ T cells sorted from blood, collected in a trial of the OX40 agonist ivuxolimab. The source is an adult with an advanced solid tumor such as melanoma, head and neck, liver or kidney cancer. Both conserved end residues are part of each CDR3. Each record gives: D gene, V gene, clone size, J gene, CDR3 DNA, CDR3 protein. D genes are given only for firm matches. Some rows have no size entry. The others give once, few or many, or a class for an expanded clone.

TRBD2	TRBV25-1	.	TRBJ2-2	TGTGCCAGCAGTGGACTAGCGGGGCCGACCGGGGAGCTGTTTTTT	CASSGLAGPTGELFF
.	TRBV5-1	.	TRBJ1-6	TGCGCCAGCAGAGGGGCGGGGGGCGCAGGTTCACCCCTCCACTTT	CASRGAGGAGSPLHF
TRBD2	TRBV6-5	.	TRBJ2-3	TGTGCCAGCACCCAGGGACTAGCTATCGATACGCAGTATTTT	CASTQGLAIDTQYF
.	TRBV7-3	.	TRBJ2-1	TGTGCCAGCAGCTCCTATGGGGGAATCGGTGAGCAGTTCTTC	CASSSYGGIGEQFF
.	TRBV11-2	.	TRBJ2-3	TGTGCCAGCAGCTTACGGGTTTCTCAAACAGATACGCAGTATTTT	CASSLRVSQTDTQYF
.	TRBV9	.	TRBJ1-1	TGTGCCAGCAGCGTCCCTCGGGTAGAGTTTGTCTTT	CASSVPRVEFVF
.	TRBV14	.	TRBJ1-1	TGTGCCAGCAGCCCGAGCGGGCACCTTAACACTGAAGCTTTCTTT	CASSPSGHLNTEAFF
.	TRBV6-4	.	TRBJ2-1	TGTGCCAGCAGTGCGGGGAAGGGTGAGCAGTTCTTC	CASSAGKGEQFF
.	TRBV4-1	once	TRBJ1-1	TGCGCCAGCAGCCACGGGTGGACACTACCCGTCACTGAAGCTTTCTTT	CASSHGWTLPVTEAFF
.	TRBV28	.	TRBJ1-4	TGTGCCAGCAGCGCCCTGGACGGGTACGAAAAACTGTTTTTT	CASSALDGYEKLFF
.	TRBV4-1	.	TRBJ1-1	TGCGCCAGCAGCCCACAACAGAACACTGAAGCTTTCTTT	CASSPQQNTEAFF
TRBD1	TRBV28	.	TRBJ1-5	TGTGCCAGCAGTTTCCCCCCAGGGACAGGGACAGGGCCTCAGCCCCAGCATTTT	CASSFPPGTGTGPQPQHF
.	TRBV5-5	.	TRBJ2-3	TGTGCCAGCAGCTTGGCCTTTTCAGAACGGGGCCCCACAGATACGCAGTATTTT	CASSLAFSERGPTDTQYF
TRBD2	TRBV4-2	.	TRBJ2-3	TGTGCCAGCGGCTATCTAGCGGAGTCGTCACATACGCAGTATTTT	CASGYLAESSHTQYF
TRBD2	TRBV19	.	TRBJ2-1	TGTGCCACCCTAGCGGTCCCTTATGAGCAGTTCTTC	CATLAVPYEQFF
.	TRBV4-3	once	TRBJ1-5	TGCGCCAGCAGCCAAGGGGTCATCAGCGGGGGGCGAGGTCAGCCCCAGCATTTT	CASSQGVISGGRGQPQHF
TRBD2	TRBV7-6	.	TRBJ2-3	TGTGCCAGCAGCTTCGTGGCCAGCGGGGGGGATACGCAGTATTTT	CASSFVASGGDTQYF
TRBD1	TRBV18	.	TRBJ2-6	TGTGCCAGCTCACCCTATGCGACAGGGCGAGAAGGGGCCAACGTCCTGACTTTC	CASSPYATGREGANVLTF
.	TRBV5-5	once	TRBJ1-1	TGTGCCAGCAGACGTACACCGAACACTGAAGCTTTCTTT	CASRRTPNTEAFF
TRBD1	TRBV18	.	TRBJ1-1	TGTGCCAGCTCACCCGGGACAGGGGCCATCACTGAAGCTTTCTTT	CASSPGTGAITEAFF
.	TRBV9	.	TRBJ1-2	TGTGCCAGCAGCGTAGGAGGGGGTACCTATGGCTACACCTTC	CASSVGGGTYGYTF
.	TRBV19	.	TRBJ2-6	TGTGCCAGTAGTTCGGCGCGGGGCTACGGGGCCAACGTCCTGACTTTC	CASSSARGYGANVLTF
.	TRBV2	.	TRBJ1-4	TGTGCCAGCAGTGAATTCGGTCGTGCAACTAATGAAAAACTGTTTTTT	CASSEFGRATNEKLFF
.	TRBV5-4	.	TRBJ1-5	TGTGCCAGCAGCTCGCTCTCTTGGCATTTTAGGATCCTGATCAATCAGCCCCAGCATTTT	CASSSLSWHFRILINQPQHF
.	TRBV14	.	TRBJ2-2	TGTGCCAGCAGCCAGGAGGACACCGGGGAGCTGTTTTTT	CASSQEDTGELFF
.	TRBV6-5	once	TRBJ2-7	TGTGCCAGCAGTTATTCTCCCCAGGGAAGCTACGAGCAGTACTTC	CASSYSPQGSYEQYF
.	TRBV2	.	TRBJ2-5	TGTGCCACCAATCCAACAGGCAACGGGGCCCAGTACTTC	CATNPTGNGAQYF
TRBD2	TRBV7-3	.	TRBJ2-1	TGTGCCAGCAGCTTAAGGGGACTAGCGGGAGACTGTGAGCAGTTCTTC	CASSLRGLAGDCEQFF
.	TRBV19	.	TRBJ2-1	TGTGCCAGTAGTATTGGGGGCCACTACAATGAGCAGTTCTTC	CASSIGGHYNEQFF
.	TRBV19	once	TRBJ1-1	TGTGCCAGTAGTATCAGTATAAACACTGAAGCTTTCTTT	CASSISINTEAFF
.	TRBV7-9	.	TRBJ1-3	TGTGCCAGCAGCGACATCTCTGGAAACACCATATATTTT	CASSDISGNTIYF
.	TRBV27	.	TRBJ1-6	TGTGCCAGCAGTTTGGGGGGTGTTTATTCACCCCTCCACTTT	CASSLGGVYSPLHF
.	TRBV9	few	TRBJ1-2	TGTGCCAGCAGCGTAGGTGGGGACTATGGCTACACCTTC	CASSVGGDYGYTF
TRBD1	TRBV10-3	.	TRBJ1-1	TGTGCCATCAGTGAGCCGGACAGGGGCGCTGAAGCTTTCTTT	CAISEPDRGAEAFF
TRBD1	TRBV28	.	TRBJ1-2	TGTGCCAGCAGCCCCGGGACAGTGAGGGGCTACACCTTC	CASSPGTVRGYTF
TRBD1	TRBV7-8	.	TRBJ2-7	TGTGCCAGCAGCGCCCCGGACAGGCCAACCTACGAGCAGTACTTC	CASSAPDRPTYEQYF
.	TRBV28	.	TRBJ1-5	TGTGCCAGCAGATGGACAGTAGATAGAAATCAGCCCCAGCATTTT	CASRWTVDRNQPQHF
TRBD2	TRBV10-3	.	TRBJ2-7	TGTGCCATCAGTCCGACTAGCGGGAAGACCTACGAGCAGTACTTC	CAISPTSGKTYEQYF
TRBD2	TRBV9	.	TRBJ2-1	TGTGCCAGCAGCGGGCTCCTAGCGGACAATGAGCAGTTCTTC	CASSGLLADNEQFF
.	TRBV4-1	.	TRBJ2-1	TGCGCCAGCAGCCAAGTTGTTTCGAGCAGTTACAATGAGCAGTTCTTC	CASSQVVSSSYNEQFF
.	TRBV6-1	.	TRBJ2-1	TGTGCCAGCAGTGAACCTAGGGGGGGGACTATCCAATCCTACAATGAGCAGTTCTTC	CASSEPRGGTIQSYNEQFF
.	TRBV10-1	.	TRBJ2-1	TGCGCCAGCGGCAGGGGAGGCTCCTACAATGAGCAGTTCTTC	CASGRGGSYNEQFF
.	TRBV6-1	.	TRBJ2-3	TGTGCCAGCAGTGAAGTTTTCGGAACTCCGGGCCACACAGATACGCAGTATTTT	CASSEVFGTPGHTDTQYF
.	TRBV6-6	few	TRBJ2-3	TGTGCCACTAAAAACAGGGTTTCGGATACGCAGTATTTT	CATKNRVSDTQYF
.	TRBV6-5	few	TRBJ2-5	TGTGCCAGCAGTTTAGGCGGGACTCCCGGGCGAGAGACCCAGTACTTC	CASSLGGTPGRETQYF
TRBD1	TRBV7-8	once	TRBJ2-3	TGTGCCAGCAGCTTTCACAGGGGGAGCAGCACAGATACGCAGTATTTT	CASSFHRGSSTDTQYF
.	TRBV11-3	.	TRBJ2-7	TGTGCCAGCAGCCCCGGGGGCCTGATAAACGAGCAGTACTTC	CASSPGGLINEQYF
.	TRBV5-1	.	TRBJ1-1	TGCGCCAGCAGCTTGGAAGGGGCGACTAACACTGAAGCTTTCTTT	CASSLEGATNTEAFF
.	TRBV4-1	few	TRBJ1-1	TGCGCCAGCAGCCAAGAACCCCTAGCTAACACTGAAGCTTTCTTT	CASSQEPLANTEAFF
TRBD2	TRBV5-1	.	TRBJ2-7	TGCGCCAGCAGCTTGGAAGCTAGCGGGAGTAGCTACGAGCAGTACTTC	CASSLEASGSSYEQYF
TRBD1	TRBV28	.	TRBJ1-5	TGTGCCAGCATCTACAGGGGCGGGCAGCCCCAGCATTTT	CASIYRGGQPQHF